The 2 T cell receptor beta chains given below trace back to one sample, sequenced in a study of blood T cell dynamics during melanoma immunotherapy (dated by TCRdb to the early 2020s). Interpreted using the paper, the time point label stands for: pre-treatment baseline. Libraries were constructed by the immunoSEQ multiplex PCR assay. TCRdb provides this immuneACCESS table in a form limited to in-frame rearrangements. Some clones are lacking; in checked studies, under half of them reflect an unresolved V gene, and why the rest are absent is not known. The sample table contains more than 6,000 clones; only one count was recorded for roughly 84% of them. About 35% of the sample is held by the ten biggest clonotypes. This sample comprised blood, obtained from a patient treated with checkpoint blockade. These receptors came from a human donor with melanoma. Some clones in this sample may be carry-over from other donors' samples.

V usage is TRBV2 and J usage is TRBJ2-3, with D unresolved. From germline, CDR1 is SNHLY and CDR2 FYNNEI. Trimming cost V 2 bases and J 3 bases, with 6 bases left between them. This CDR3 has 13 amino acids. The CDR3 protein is CASSELGTDTQYF. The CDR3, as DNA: TGTGCCAGCAGTGAACTAGGAACAGATACGCAGTATTTT.

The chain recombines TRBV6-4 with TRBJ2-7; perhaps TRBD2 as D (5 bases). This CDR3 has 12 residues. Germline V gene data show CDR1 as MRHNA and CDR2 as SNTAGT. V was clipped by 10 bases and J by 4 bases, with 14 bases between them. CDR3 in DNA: TGTGCCACTATCTCGGGGATTTACGAGCAGTACTTC. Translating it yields CATISGIYEQYF.